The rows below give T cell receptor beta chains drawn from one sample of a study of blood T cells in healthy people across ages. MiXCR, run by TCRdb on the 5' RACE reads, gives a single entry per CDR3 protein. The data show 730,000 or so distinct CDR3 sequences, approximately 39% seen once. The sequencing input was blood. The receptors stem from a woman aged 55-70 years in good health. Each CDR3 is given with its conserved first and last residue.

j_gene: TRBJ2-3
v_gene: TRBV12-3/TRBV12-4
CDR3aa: CASSPGTSRRTDTQYF

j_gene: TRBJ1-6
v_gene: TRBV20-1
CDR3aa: CSAPRQGISPLHF

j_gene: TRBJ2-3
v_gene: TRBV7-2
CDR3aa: CASSLKLAGGNTQYF

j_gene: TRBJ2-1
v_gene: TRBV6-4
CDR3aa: CASSDSAGRGANEQFF

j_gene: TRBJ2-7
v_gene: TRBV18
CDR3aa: CASSRGTSGEQYF

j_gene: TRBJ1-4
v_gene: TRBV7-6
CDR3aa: CAGSSDAGEKLFF

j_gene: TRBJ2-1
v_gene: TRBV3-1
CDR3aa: CASSQDQTLGEQFF

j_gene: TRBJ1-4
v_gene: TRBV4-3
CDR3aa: CASSQGQGANEKLFF

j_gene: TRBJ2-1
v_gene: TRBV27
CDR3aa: CASSTPGTSGGREQFF

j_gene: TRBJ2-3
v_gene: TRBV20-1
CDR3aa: CSARMTLWESDTQYF

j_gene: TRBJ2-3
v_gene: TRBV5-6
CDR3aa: CASSPNLNTDTQYF

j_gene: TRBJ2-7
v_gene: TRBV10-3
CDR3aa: CAIADRYYEQYF

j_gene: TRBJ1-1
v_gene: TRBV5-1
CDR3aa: CASSSTGGDTEAFF

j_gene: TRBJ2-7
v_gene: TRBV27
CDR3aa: CASSARSPYEQYF

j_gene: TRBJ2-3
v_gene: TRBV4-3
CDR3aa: CASSQDSLGTASTDTQYF

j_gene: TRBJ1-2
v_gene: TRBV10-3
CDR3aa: CAISESGYRDGYGYTF

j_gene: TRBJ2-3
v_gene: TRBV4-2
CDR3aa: CASSQSQRVGDTQYF

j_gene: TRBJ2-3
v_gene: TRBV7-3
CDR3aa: CASSPQKDFGRARPDTQYF